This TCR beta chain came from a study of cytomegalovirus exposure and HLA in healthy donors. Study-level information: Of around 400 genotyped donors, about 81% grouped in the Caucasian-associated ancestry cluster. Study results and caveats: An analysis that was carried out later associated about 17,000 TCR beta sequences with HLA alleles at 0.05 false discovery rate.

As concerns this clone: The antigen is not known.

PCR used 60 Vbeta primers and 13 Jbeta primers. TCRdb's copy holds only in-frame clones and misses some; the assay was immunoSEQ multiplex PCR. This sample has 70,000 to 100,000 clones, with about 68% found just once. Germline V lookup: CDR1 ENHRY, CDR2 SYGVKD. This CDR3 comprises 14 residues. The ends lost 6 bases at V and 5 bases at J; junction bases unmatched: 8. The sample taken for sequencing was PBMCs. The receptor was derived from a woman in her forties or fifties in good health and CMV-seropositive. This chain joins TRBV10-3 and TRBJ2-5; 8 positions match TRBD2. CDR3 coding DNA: TGTGCCATCAGCAAGCGGGGGAGCGACGAGACCCAGTACTTC. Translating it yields CAISKRGSDETQYF.